A single sample is the source of the 30 T cell receptor beta chains below, sequenced in a study of blood T cell repertoires in COVID-19. Data came from immunoSEQ multiplex PCR; TCRdb stores just in-frame clones and leaves some out. The repertoire holds approximately 270,000 clones, with approximately 90% as singletons. The specimen sequenced was PBMCs or T cells enriched from blood (not recorded which). The receptors shown here come from a man aged 35 to 55 who had been exposed to COVID-19.

This sequence joins TRBV27 and TRBJ1-5; TRBD1 aligns across 7 bases. Germline-derived CDR1 and CDR2 are MNHEY and SMNVEV (reference sequence). V shed 5 bases, J shed 3 bases, and the junction held 13 bases outside the gene matches. The CDR3 spans 17 residues. CDR3 sequence: CASSQARTGLFNQPQHF. CDR3 nucleotides: TGTGCCAGCAGTCAGGCTAGGACAGGACTCTTCAATCAGCCCCAGCATTTT.

The J gene is TRBJ2-7, the V gene TRBV28, with TRBD1 as a possible D gene (5 bases). In germline, CDR1 is MDHEN, CDR2 SYDVKM. Trimming cost V 3 bases and J 2 bases, with 14 bases left between them. The CDR3 contains 15 residues. CDR3 coding DNA: TGTGCCAGCAGTTTCGGCGACAGATTAACCTACGAGCAGTACTTC. Translation: CASSFGDRLTYEQYF.

The chain links TRBV12-5 to TRBJ1-2; TRBD1 is a possible D gene (6 bases). Germline V gives CDR1 LGHNT, CDR2 FRNRAP. V was pared by 5 bases and J by 2 bases, with 15 bases between. CDR3 length: 15 residues. CDR3 sequence: CASGNPGQANYGYTF. CDR3 nucleotides: TGTGCTAGTGGTAACCCGGGACAAGCAAACTATGGCTACACCTTC.

This chain links TRBV19 with TRBJ1-2; D is unresolved. V was cut by 5 bases and J by 4 bases, with 11 bases left in between. Germline CDR1 reads LNHDA; CDR2 reads SQIVND (reference sequence). This CDR3 comprises 13 residues. CDR3 bases: TGTGCCAGTAGTCTTGAGCGGGGCTATGGCTACACCTTC. Its protein is CASSLERGYGYTF.

The CDR3: CASSPGFGEQYF. CDR3 coding DNA: TGTGCCAGCAGTCCAGGGTTCGGGGAGCAGTACTTC. The chain carries TRBV6-5 and TRBJ2-7, with D tentatively TRBD1 (5 bases). This CDR3 region has 12 residues. Trimming stripped 5 bases from V and 7 bases from J, with 12 bases between. Looked up from germline, CDR1 is MNHEY and CDR2 is SVGAGI.

The chain combines TRBV5-4 with TRBJ2-1, with TRBD2 identical over 7 bases. V gave up 1 base and J gave up 5 bases; unmatched junction bases: 9. In germline, CDR1 is SGHNT, CDR2 YYREEE (reference sequence). This CDR3 has 16 residues. CDR3 in DNA: TGTGCCAGCAGCTTGTACCCCCAGCGGGACGACAATGAGCAGTTCTTC. It encodes CASSLYPQRDDNEQFF. The variable domain in full, with the rest retrieved from reference TRBV5-4 and TRBJ2-1, is ETGVTQSPTHLIKTRGQQVTLRCSSQSGHNTVSWYQQALGQGPQFIFQYYREEENGRGNFPPRFSGLQFPNYSSELNVNALELDDSALYLCASSLYPQRDDNEQFFGPGTRLTVL.

The rearrangement links TRBV4-2 to TRBJ1-1, with TRBD1 as a possible D gene (6 bases). V was clipped by 5 bases and J by 4 bases, with 14 bases between them. The germline gives CDR1 LGHNA, CDR2 YNFKEQ. The CDR3 runs to 14 residues. CDR3 DNA: TGTGCCAGCAGCACAGGGCAGATTGGCACTGAAGCTTTCTTT. Translating gives CASSTGQIGTEAFF.

The V call is TRBV18, the J call TRBJ2-2, with 14 nucleotides matching TRBD2. J was trimmed by 7 bases and V by 1 base; bases with no gene match: 8. CDR3 length equals 18 residues. In germline, CDR1 is KGHSH, CDR2 LQKENI. The CDR3 DNA follows: TGTGCCAGCTCACCACAACGGGGACTAGCGGGAGCGAACGGGGAGCTGTTTTTT. Its translation: CASSPQRGLAGANGELFF. Based on the CDR3 plus reference TRBV18 and TRBJ2-2, the full variable domain is NAGVMQNPRHLVRRRGQEARLRCSPMKGHSHVYWYRQLPEEGLKFMVYLQKENIIDESGMPKERFSAEFPKEGPSILRIQQVVRGDSAAYFCASSPQRGLAGANGELFFGEGSRLTVL.

V gene TRBV15 combines with J gene TRBJ1-1, with D possibly matching TRBD1 (5 bases). CDR1 and CDR2 from the germline V gene are LNHNV and YYDKDF (reference sequence). The CDR3 spans 16 residues. Trimming pared 0 bases from V and 0 bases from J, leaving 11 bases between. CDR3 sequence: CATSRDRGSMNTEAFF. The CDR3 DNA reads as TGTGCCACCAGCAGAGATCGGGGGAGCATGAACACTGAAGCTTTCTTT.

The chain has TRBV19 and TRBJ1-1, with 9 bases fitting TRBD1. The trim removed 3 bases at V and 1 base at J, leaving 6 bases unmatched. The CDR3 consists of 16 residues. Germline CDR1 is LNHDA and CDR2 is SQIVND (reference sequence). CDR3 bases: TGTGCCAGTAGTATGACAGGGGGGCTTTGGAACACTGAAGCTTTCTTT. The encoded protein is CASSMTGGLWNTEAFF.

The chain recombines TRBV4-1 with TRBJ1-4; maybe TRBD1 (5 bases). The CDR3 contains 16 residues. The germline CDR1 and CDR2 sequences are MGHRA and YSYEKL. The V end lost 0 bases, the J end lost 5 bases, and 13 bases lay between the germline ends. This CDR3 reads CASSQDKTVLNEKLFF. The DNA for the CDR3 is TGCGCCAGCAGCCAAGATAAGACAGTACTAAATGAAAAACTGTTTTTT.

This rearrangement joins TRBV12-3 or TRBV12-4 to TRBJ2-3; D is unclear. V lost 5 bases and J lost 3, with 9 bases in between. There are 13 residues in the CDR3. The CDR3 protein is CASSPPLTDTQYF. The CDR3 DNA sequence: TGTGCCAGCAGTCCCCCCTTAACAGATACGCAGTATTTT.

The rearrangement links TRBV19 to TRBJ2-1, with 7 bases aligning to TRBD2. J was trimmed by 1 base and V by 6 bases; bases with no gene match: 3. Germline CDR1 is LNHDA and CDR2 is SQIVND (reference sequence). The CDR3 sequence is 14 residues long. The CDR3 protein is CASRPGLSYNEQFF. The CDR3 region has the DNA TGTGCCAGTAGGCCGGGACTATCCTACAATGAGCAGTTCTTC.

In DNA form, the CDR3 reads TGTGCCAGCAGCCCCGGACAGGACGCCTACGAGCAGTACTTC. Protein: CASSPGQDAYEQYF. The chain links TRBV6-5 to TRBJ2-7, with TRBD1 identical over 7 bases. The V gene's germline CDR1 is MNHEY and CDR2 SVGAGI. Trimming removed 6 bases from V and 2 bases from J; junction bases left unmatched: 7. This CDR3 has 14 amino acids.

The chain recombines TRBV5-1 with TRBJ2-2; no reliable D call. The V end was cut by 3 bases, the J end by 1 base, with 7 bases between. Per germline, CDR1 SGHRS and CDR2 YFSETQ. The CDR3 spans 14 residues. The CDR3 nucleotides read TGCGCCAGCAGCTACACCAGGAACACCGGGGAGCTGTTTTTT. Translated: CASSYTRNTGELFF.

This clone was observed once. The CDR3 DNA is TGTGCCAGTTTGGGCGAGGGATACCACGAGCAGTACTTC. Translated, it gives CASLGEGYHEQYF. The chain recombines TRBV2 with TRBJ2-7, with a possible D match to TRBD2 (5 bases). The germline CDR1 and CDR2 sequences are SNHLY and FYNNEI. Trimming removed 9 bases at V and 5 bases at J, with 17 bases between. The CDR3 totals 13 residues.

The table lists this clone with a few counts. This chain joins TRBV5-4 and TRBJ2-2, with 8 bases that match TRBD1. Germline CDR1 SGHNT, CDR2 YYREEE (reference sequence). This CDR3 is 13 amino acids long. Losses at the gene ends were 8 bases for V and 5 bases for J; bases not matched to a gene: 5. DNA for the CDR3: TGTGCCAGTGGACAGGGATGGACCGGGGAGCTGTTTTTT. It translates to CASGQGWTGELFF.

The gene calls are TRBV28 and TRBJ1-1, with D tentatively TRBD1 (5 bases). V was shortened by 2 bases and J by 3 bases, with 22 bases between the two germline ends. The CDR3 spans 18 residues. CDR1 is MDHEN and CDR2 is SYDVKM in the germline V gene. CDR3 amino acids: CASSLRPGMNLGDTEAFF. The CDR3 bases are TGTGCCAGCAGTTTAAGGCCAGGGATGAATTTAGGGGACACTGAAGCTTTCTTT.

The chain links TRBV7-2 to TRBJ2-1; D might be TRBD2 (6 bases). V gave up 5 bases and J gave up 4 bases, with 21 bases separating them. Germline CDR1 is SGHTA and CDR2 is FQGNSA. The CDR3 is 17 residues long. The CDR3 nucleotides read TGTGCCAGCAGCCACCCTACTTTGGAGGGTCGGTACAATGAGCAGTTCTTC. Protein: CASSHPTLEGRYNEQFF.

V gene TRBV27 combines with J gene TRBJ2-2, with D perhaps TRBD1 (5 bases). Trimming removed 1 base from V and 6 bases from J, with 12 bases in between. Looked up from germline, CDR1 is MNHEY and CDR2 is SMNVEV (reference sequence). This CDR3 is built from 15 residues. The CDR3 region is CASSLFQGLSGELFF. DNA of the CDR3: TGTGCCAGCAGTTTATTTCAGGGTTTGTCCGGGGAGCTGTTTTTT.

This clone showed up just a few times. This chain joins TRBV9 and TRBJ2-7; TRBD1 aligns across 10 bases. V was clipped by 4 bases and J by 3 bases; unmatched bases: 10. This CDR3 region has 16 residues. Per the germline V gene, CDR1 is SGDLS and CDR2 is YYNGEE. This CDR3 is CASSPEWTGGRYEQYF. As DNA, the CDR3 is TGTGCCAGCAGCCCCGAATGGACAGGGGGTCGCTACGAGCAGTACTTC. The entire variable domain, with the rest obtained from reference TRBV9 and TRBJ2-7, is as follows: DSGVTQTPKHLITATGQRVTLRCSPRSGDLSVYWYQQSLDQGLQFLIQYYNGEERAKGNILERFSAQQFPDLHSELNLSSLELGDSALYFCASSPEWTGGRYEQYFGPGTRLTVT.

This chain joins TRBV7-9 and TRBJ2-1; 7 bases agree with TRBD2. Germline CDR1 and CDR2: SEHNR and FQNEAQ (reference sequence). V was clipped by 5 bases and J by 3 bases; unmatched bases: 4. The CDR3 runs 14 residues. CDR3 sequence reads: CASSPRTSYNEQFF. The CDR3, as DNA: TGTGCCAGCAGCCCCCGGACTAGCTACAATGAGCAGTTCTTC.

The chain links TRBV5-5 to TRBJ2-3; 12 bases line up with TRBD2. The CDR3 spans 17 residues. V gave up 2 bases and J gave up 4 bases; unmatched junction bases: 8. The germline CDR1 and CDR2 sequences are SGHKS and YYEKEE (reference sequence). CDR3 region: CASSFRLAGAPPDTQYF. The CDR3 coding sequence is TGTGCCAGCAGCTTCCGACTAGCGGGAGCCCCCCCAGATACGCAGTATTTT. Full variable domain (missing parts from reference TRBV5-5 and TRBJ2-3): DAGVTQSPTHLIKTRGQQVTLRCSPISGHKSVSWYQQVLGQGPQFIFQYYEKEERGRGNFPDRFSARQFPNYSSELNVNALLLGDSALYLCASSFRLAGAPPDTQYFGPGTRLTVL.

This clone was detected once. The rearrangement uses TRBV19 and TRBJ2-1; 7 bases are shared with TRBD1. This CDR3 is built from 14 residues. The germline V gene encodes CDR1 LNHDA and CDR2 SQIVND (reference sequence). The junction had 4 bases not matched to a gene; V was cut back by 7 bases and J by 1 base. The CDR3 region is CASKTGESYNEQFF. The CDR3 DNA sequence: TGTGCCAGTAAAACAGGGGAGTCCTACAATGAGCAGTTCTTC.

The chain uses TRBV6-2 or TRBV6-3 and TRBJ2-1; unclear D gene. The CDR3 consists of 15 residues. The V gene lost 4 bases and the J gene lost 0 bases, with 10 bases spanning the gap. The germline CDR1 and CDR2 sequences are MNHEY and SVGEGT. As DNA, the CDR3 is TGTGCCAGCAGTTCAAGGCGGAGCTCCTACAATGAGCAGTTCTTC. It codes for CASSSRRSSYNEQFF.

The rearrangement joins TRBV12-2 to TRBJ2-5; the DNA was not used to check the table's D call, TRBD2. TRBV12-2 is flagged as a pseudogene. The CDR3 sequence is 18 residues long. CDR3 bases: TGTGCAAGTCGCTTAGTTCCGACTAGCGGGAGTGAGAGGGAGACCCAGTACTTC. Encoded protein: CASRLVPTSGSERETQYF.

The CDR3 sequence is CASSLLGGQEHF. The CDR3 DNA follows: TGTGCCAGCAGCTTATTAGGCGGACAGGAGCATTTT. The chain combines TRBV7-2 with TRBJ1-5; TRBD1 agrees at 7 bases. Germline V lookup: CDR1 SGHTA, CDR2 FQGNSA. V lost 2 bases, J lost 14 bases, and 6 bases stayed unmatched. The CDR3 consists of 12 residues.

The chain joins TRBV7-9 to TRBJ2-3, with TRBD2 as a possible D gene (5 bases). Trimming shortened V by 6 bases and J by 1 base, and 11 bases separated the two germline ends. Germline CDR1 is SEHNR and CDR2 is FQNEAQ (reference sequence). The CDR3 has 14 residues. CDR3 sequence reads: CASRDFPGTDTQYF. CDR3 DNA: TGTGCCAGCAGGGACTTTCCAGGCACAGATACGCAGTATTTT.

The chain carries TRBV7-9 and TRBJ1-4; D is perhaps TRBD1 (5 bases). Germline V gene data show CDR1 as SEHNR and CDR2 as FQNEAQ (reference sequence). The germline V and J ends were trimmed by 10 bases and 5 bases, with 11 bases remaining between them. This CDR3 has 12 residues. The CDR3 nucleotides are TGTGCCAACCGGGGGGAGAATGAAAAACTGTTTTTT. Translating gives CANRGENEKLFF.

The chain is built from TRBV9 and TRBJ1-4, with 9 bases matching TRBD1. The CDR3 spans 15 residues. V was clipped by 0 bases and J by 6 bases; unmatched bases: 3. Germline CDR1 SGDLS, CDR2 YYNGEE. CDR3 bases: TGTGCCAGCAGCGTAGGTGGGACAGGGTATGAAAAACTGTTTTTT. This gives the protein CASSVGGTGYEKLFF.